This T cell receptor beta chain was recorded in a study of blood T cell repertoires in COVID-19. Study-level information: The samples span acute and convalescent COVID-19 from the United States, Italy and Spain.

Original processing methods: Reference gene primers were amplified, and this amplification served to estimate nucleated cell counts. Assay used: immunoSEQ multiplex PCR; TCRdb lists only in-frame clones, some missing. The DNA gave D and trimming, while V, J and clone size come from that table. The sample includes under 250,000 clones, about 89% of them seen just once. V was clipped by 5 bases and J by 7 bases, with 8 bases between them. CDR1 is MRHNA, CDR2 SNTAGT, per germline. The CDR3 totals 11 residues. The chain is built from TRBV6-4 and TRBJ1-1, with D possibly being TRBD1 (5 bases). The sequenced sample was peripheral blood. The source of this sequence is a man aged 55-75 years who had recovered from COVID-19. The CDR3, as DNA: TGTGCCAGCAGTCAGGGAGGTGAAGCTTTCTTT. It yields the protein CASSQGGEAFF.